A few counts support the clone carrying this TCR beta chain. Antigen unknown. This entry is derived from a study of identical twins. V was pared by 6 bases and J by 8 bases, with 7 bases of the junction left unmatched. CDR3 length: 13 amino acids. The germline V gene encodes CDR1 LGHNA and CDR2 YSLEER. Each CDR3 protein gets one entry after TCRdb re-called the 5' RACE reads with MiXCR. The table lists 450,000 or so distinct CDR3 sequences, about 13% of them singletons, with approximately 0.98% in the top ten. Study-level findings and limits: Insertions ran lower in abundant cord blood beta clonotypes, though not in memory repertoires. The models gave estimates that fell short of the out-of-frame TCR alpha sharing seen in monozygotic twins. Alpha sequences out of frame and shared by twins had excess low generation probability.

The data also belong to a second study, concerning yellow fever vaccine responses in identical twins.

The sequencing sample was made of CD4+ T cells sorted from blood. V gene TRBV4-3 combines with J gene TRBJ2-1; TRBD2 matches at 7 bases. The TCR was taken from a woman aged 18-35 years in good health. The CDR3 DNA follows: TGCGCCAGCAGTAGCGGGCGCTGGGATGAGCAGTTCTTC. It is translated as CASSSGRWDEQFF.